Listed below are T cell receptor beta chains from one sample, sequenced in a study of identical twins. Using its own MiXCR run on the 5' RACE reads, TCRdb lists one record per CDR3 protein. Here the sample spans about 250,000 distinct CDR3 sequences, roughly 8.7% being singletons. These data are also associated with another study on yellow fever vaccine responses in identical twins.

Sequenced input: CD8+ T cells sorted from blood. The receptors here all came from a woman under 30 in good health. Each CDR3 is given with its conserved first and last residue. A D gene is named only where the DNA matches it firmly. The size entry is marked missing in some rows and otherwise reads once, few, many or a size class.

clone size: many
J gene: TRBJ2-3
D gene: TRBD2
V gene: TRBV5-1
CDR3 DNA: TGCGCCAGCAGCTTGGTCTGCGGACTAGCGTGCACAGATACGCAGTATTTT
CDR3 protein: CASSLVCGLACTDTQYF

clone size: few
J gene: TRBJ2-2
D gene: TRBD1
V gene: TRBV12-5
CDR3 DNA: TGTGCTAGTGGTTTACCCGGGACAGGGGACACCGGGGAGCTGTTTTTT
CDR3 protein: CASGLPGTGDTGELFF

clone size: many
J gene: TRBJ2-7
D gene: .
V gene: TRBV5-5
CDR3 DNA: TGTGCCAGCAGTTTGACACAGGTTATCTACGAGCAGTACTTC
CDR3 protein: CASSLTQVIYEQYF

clone size: .
J gene: TRBJ2-3
D gene: TRBD2
V gene: TRBV7-6
CDR3 DNA: TGTGCCAGCAGCTTAGAGCGGGAGGATGGACACCATATAACAGATACGCAGTATTTT
CDR3 protein: CASSLEREDGHHITDTQYF

clone size: few
J gene: TRBJ2-1
D gene: TRBD2
V gene: TRBV6-1
CDR3 DNA: TGTGCCAGCAGCCGACTAGCGGGGGGAAGAGACAATGAGCAGTTCTTC
CDR3 protein: CASSRLAGGRDNEQFF

clone size: .
J gene: TRBJ2-2
D gene: .
V gene: TRBV19
CDR3 DNA: TGTGCCAGTAGTATAGTCAACGGGCTAGCGTTGAACACCGGGGAGCTGTTTTTT
CDR3 protein: CASSIVNGLALNTGELFF

clone size: few
J gene: TRBJ2-5
D gene: TRBD1
V gene: TRBV7-9
CDR3 DNA: TGTGCCAGCAGAGGGGGCCTGGAGACCCAGTACTTC
CDR3 protein: CASRGGLETQYF

clone size: few
J gene: TRBJ2-3
D gene: .
V gene: TRBV19
CDR3 DNA: TGTGCCAGTAGTGGGCTGATCACAGATACGCAGTATTTT
CDR3 protein: CASSGLITDTQYF

clone size: many
J gene: TRBJ2-1
D gene: TRBD1
V gene: TRBV27
CDR3 DNA: TGTGCCAGCAGTTGGACAGGGGGTCACTACAATGAGCAGTTCTTC
CDR3 protein: CASSWTGGHYNEQFF

clone size: .
J gene: TRBJ2-7
D gene: .
V gene: TRBV7-9
CDR3 DNA: TGTGCCAGCAGCTCCGACCCTGACAGACCCTCCTACGAGCAGTACTTC
CDR3 protein: CASSSDPDRPSYEQYF

clone size: .
J gene: TRBJ2-1
D gene: .
V gene: TRBV21-1
CDR3 DNA: TGTGCCAGCAGCAAAGTGGGGGCTTCCCTAATCTACAATGAGCAGTTCTTC
CDR3 protein: CASSKVGASLIYNEQFF

clone size: many
J gene: TRBJ2-1
D gene: TRBD2
V gene: TRBV7-9
CDR3 DNA: TGTGCCAGCAGCTTAAGAGTCCCCCAGCGGGAGGAGCAGTTCTTC
CDR3 protein: CASSLRVPQREEQFF

clone size: few
J gene: TRBJ2-5
D gene: .
V gene: TRBV15
CDR3 DNA: TGTGCCACCAGCAGAGAGTCCGCCCTAGAAGAGACCCAGTACTTC
CDR3 protein: CATSRESALEETQYF

clone size: .
J gene: TRBJ2-3
D gene: .
V gene: TRBV20-1
CDR3 DNA: TGCAGTGCTAGAGACCTAACGGCCTATACGCAGTATTTT
CDR3 protein: CSARDLTAYTQYF

clone size: .
J gene: TRBJ2-7
D gene: .
V gene: TRBV5-1
CDR3 DNA: TGCGCCAGCAGCTTTTTTGGAGGGGTCTACGAGCAGTACTTC
CDR3 protein: CASSFFGGVYEQYF

clone size: many
J gene: TRBJ2-1
D gene: TRBD2
V gene: TRBV27
CDR3 DNA: TGTGCCAGCAGTCCCAGCGGGACCTCGTATGAGCAGTTCTTC
CDR3 protein: CASSPSGTSYEQFF

clone size: few
J gene: TRBJ2-1
D gene: TRBD2
V gene: TRBV20-1
CDR3 DNA: TGCAGTGCGCGGGGACTAGCGGTAAATGAGCAGTTCTTC
CDR3 protein: CSARGLAVNEQFF

clone size: many
J gene: TRBJ2-5
D gene: .
V gene: TRBV7-2
CDR3 DNA: TGTGCCAGCAGCCACCCGAACCAAGAGACCCAGTACTTC
CDR3 protein: CASSHPNQETQYF

clone size: .
J gene: TRBJ2-7
D gene: TRBD2
V gene: TRBV7-3
CDR3 DNA: TGTGCCAGCAGCTCCCTAACTGAAGCGGGGGCCCCCGAAGGGGAGCAGTACTTC
CDR3 protein: CASSSLTEAGAPEGEQYF

clone size: .
J gene: TRBJ2-1
D gene: .
V gene: TRBV6-1
CDR3 DNA: TGTGCCATCCGGGACGGGTCCTACAATGAGCAGTTCTTC
CDR3 protein: CAIRDGSYNEQFF

clone size: many
J gene: TRBJ2-1
D gene: .
V gene: TRBV7-7
CDR3 DNA: TGTGCTAGCAGCTTAGCGGGACAGCACAATGAGCAGTTCTTC
CDR3 protein: CASSLAGQHNEQFF

clone size: few
J gene: TRBJ2-2
D gene: TRBD2
V gene: TRBV9
CDR3 DNA: TGTGCCAGCAGCGGAGGGACTAGCGGGACGACCGGGGAGCTGTTTTTT
CDR3 protein: CASSGGTSGTTGELFF

clone size: .
J gene: TRBJ2-1
D gene: .
V gene: TRBV12-5
CDR3 DNA: TGTGCTAGTGCCACCTCATCAGGGCTAGCCAATGAGCAGTTCTTC
CDR3 protein: CASATSSGLANEQFF

clone size: many
J gene: TRBJ1-2
D gene: .
V gene: TRBV27
CDR3 DNA: TGTGCCAGCAGTCCAACGGGGGACTATGGCTACACCTTC
CDR3 protein: CASSPTGDYGYTF

clone size: .
J gene: TRBJ2-1
D gene: TRBD2
V gene: TRBV30
CDR3 DNA: TGTGCCTTTAACGGACTAGCGGGGGAGCAGTTCTTC
CDR3 protein: CAFNGLAGEQFF

clone size: few
J gene: TRBJ2-1
D gene: TRBD1
V gene: TRBV28
CDR3 DNA: TGTGCCAGCAGGACACGACAGGGGGGGACTTGGGGGCAGTTCTTC
CDR3 protein: CASRTRQGGTWGQFF

clone size: few
J gene: TRBJ2-5
D gene: .
V gene: TRBV7-9
CDR3 DNA: TGTGCCAGCAGCTTAGCCCCAGGGACAGAGACCCAGTACTTC
CDR3 protein: CASSLAPGTETQYF

clone size: few
J gene: TRBJ2-1
D gene: TRBD2
V gene: TRBV6-5
CDR3 DNA: TGTGCCAGCAGCCTAGCGGGCTGGGGACACAATGAGCAGTTCTTC
CDR3 protein: CASSLAGWGHNEQFF

clone size: .
J gene: TRBJ2-3
D gene: .
V gene: TRBV7-2
CDR3 DNA: TGTGCCAGCAGCCCAGCGGTTGACCGGGATAGCAGCACAGATACGCAGTATTTT
CDR3 protein: CASSPAVDRDSSTDTQYF

clone size: many
J gene: TRBJ2-7
D gene: .
V gene: TRBV5-1
CDR3 DNA: TGCGCCAGCAGCTCCGCGGGGTCCGAGCAGTACTTC
CDR3 protein: CASSSAGSEQYF

clone size: few
J gene: TRBJ2-1
D gene: TRBD2
V gene: TRBV20-1
CDR3 DNA: TGCAGTGCTAGATTAGCGGGAGGCAAAAATGAGCAGTTCTTC
CDR3 protein: CSARLAGGKNEQFF

clone size: many
J gene: TRBJ2-5
D gene: .
V gene: TRBV7-9
CDR3 DNA: TGTGCCAGCACCACGGTCGGGTTCCAAGAGACCCAGTACTTC
CDR3 protein: CASTTVGFQETQYF

clone size: few
J gene: TRBJ2-1
D gene: TRBD1
V gene: TRBV10-3
CDR3 DNA: TGTGCCATCGGGACAGTCAATGAGCAGTTCTTC
CDR3 protein: CAIGTVNEQFF

clone size: .
J gene: TRBJ2-2
D gene: .
V gene: TRBV5-6
CDR3 DNA: TGTGCCAGCAGCTTGGTACAGTCCCCCGGGGAGCTGTTTTTT
CDR3 protein: CASSLVQSPGELFF

clone size: few
J gene: TRBJ2-5
D gene: TRBD1
V gene: TRBV25-1
CDR3 DNA: TGTGCCAGCAGTAAGGGACAGCAAGAGACCCAGTACTTC
CDR3 protein: CASSKGQQETQYF

clone size: many
J gene: TRBJ2-3
D gene: TRBD1
V gene: TRBV20-1
CDR3 DNA: TGCAGTGCTAGATCCAGGACAGGAGAGGGCTTCACAGATACGCAGTATTTT
CDR3 protein: CSARSRTGEGFTDTQYF

clone size: many
J gene: TRBJ2-1
D gene: TRBD2
V gene: TRBV12-3/TRBV12-4
CDR3 DNA: TGTGCCAGCACTCGAGCGGGAGTGCGGTACAATGAGCAGTTCTTC
CDR3 protein: CASTRAGVRYNEQFF

clone size: many
J gene: TRBJ2-7
D gene: .
V gene: TRBV15
CDR3 DNA: TGTGCCACCAGCAGAAACATACAGAGCACCTCCTACGAGCAGTACTTC
CDR3 protein: CATSRNIQSTSYEQYF

clone size: few
J gene: TRBJ1-2
D gene: .
V gene: TRBV10-3
CDR3 DNA: TGTGCCATCAGTGAGGGGAAACAGAGCGGCTACACCTTC
CDR3 protein: CAISEGKQSGYTF

clone size: few
J gene: TRBJ2-3
D gene: TRBD2
V gene: TRBV15
CDR3 DNA: TGTGCCACCAGCAGGACTGAGGATTCGCGGGAGGGGGCAGATACGCAGTATTTT
CDR3 protein: CATSRTEDSREGADTQYF